The 2 T cell receptor beta chains below all came from one sample that was sequenced in a study of blood T cell repertoires in COVID-19. Data came from immunoSEQ multiplex PCR; TCRdb stores just in-frame clones and leaves some out. The sample has under 150,000 clones, about nine tenths seen once. Sequenced sample: peripheral blood. These receptors came from a human donor with active COVID-19. The donor label of this sample is uncertain.

The chain couples TRBV29-1 to TRBJ2-3; perhaps TRBD2 as D (6 bases). This CDR3 is built from 16 residues. The germline V gene has CDR1 SQVTM and CDR2 ANQGSEA. V was clipped by 1 base and J by 2 bases, with 16 bases between them. The CDR3 loop reads CSVEGGDAISTDTQYF. As DNA, the CDR3 is TGCAGCGTTGAAGGGGGGGACGCAATATCCACAGATACGCAGTATTTT.

V gene TRBV6-6 combines with J gene TRBJ2-1; TRBD2 matches 15 bases. The CDR3 contains 18 residues. Germline V lookup: CDR1 MNHNY, CDR2 SVGAGI (reference sequence). With 7 bases clipped from V and 2 bases from J, the junction kept 9 bases outside the gene matches. The CDR3 coding sequence is TGTGCCAGCACTCGATGGGGACTAGCGGGGGGAACCTACAATGAGCAGTTCTTC. Encoded protein: CASTRWGLAGGTYNEQFF.